The clone carrying this TCR beta chain has just one count. The data were obtained in a study of blood T cell repertoires in COVID-19. Background on the study: PBMCs, B-cell-depleted T cells, or T cells were the source of the cDNA or gDNA that made up the material.

Only in-frame clones appear in the TCRdb table, and some are missing; sequencing was by immunoSEQ multiplex PCR. This table has over 200,000 clones, roughly nine tenths appearing once. The specimen was peripheral blood. The receptor was isolated from a middle-aged man with active or convalescent COVID-19.

The CDR3 protein is CASSFRGAEQFF. As DNA, the CDR3 is TGTGCCAGCAGTTTCAGGGGGGCTGAGCAGTTCTTC. The rearrangement uses TRBV27 and TRBJ2-1; D is possibly TRBD1 (7 bases). Trimming removed 3 bases at V and 9 bases at J, with 9 bases between. The germline gives CDR1 MNHEY, CDR2 SMNVEV (reference sequence). CDR3 size: 12 residues.